This TCR beta chain was recovered during a study of T cells in Graves' hyperthyroidism and ophthalmopathy. V shed 8 bases, J shed 7 bases, and the junction held 13 bases outside the gene matches. The CDR3 loop spans 14 amino acids. CDR1 SNHLY and CDR2 FYNNEI come from the germline V gene. Regarding the study as a whole: Ophthalmopathy was separated from stable hyperthyroidism by a 13 V-J model.

The source material, RNA transcripts, was used to amplify TCR beta CDR3 regions. HTBI primers were the set used in a first-round RT-PCR of the TCR CDR3. TCRdb reprocessed the multiplex PCR reads via MiXCR and lists one record per CDR3 protein. The sample records 350,000 to 400,000 distinct CDR3 sequences, approximately 14% being singletons. At least ten counts were recorded for this clonotype. Its antigen remains unidentified. The origin of this receptor is a woman in her sixties with Graves' hyperthyroidism. Input material: blood. This chain links TRBV2 with TRBJ2-7, with 8 bases fitting TRBD2. This CDR3 is CASSPGGPRGEQYF. CDR3 sequence (DNA): TGTGCCAGCTCCCCGGGAGGGCCTAGGGGTGAGCAGTACTTC.